The 2 T cell receptor beta chains presented below share a single source sample, sequenced in a study of T cell repertoires in cytomegalovirus infection. TCRdb reanalysed the reads using MiXCR and keeps one entry per CDR3 protein. The repertoire holds about 330,000 distinct CDR3 sequences, with over 7.5% as singletons. Material: PBMCs. The receptors here all came from a human donor in good health (CMV status not recorded). Some clones in this sample may be carry-over from other donors' samples.

In its sample, this clonotype was seen a few times. The chain combines TRBV16 with TRBJ2-7; 8 bases line up with TRBD1. The CDR3 contains 15 residues. The ends lost 2 bases at V and 5 bases at J; junction bases unmatched: 8. Germline V gene lookup returns CDR1 KGHSY and CDR2 FQNENV. CDR3 sequence (DNA): TGTGCCAGCAGCCAAAAGGGCACAGGGGGAAACGAGCAGTACTTC. Translation: CASSQKGTGGNEQYF.

This clonotype has a handful of counts. The gene calls are TRBV19 and TRBJ1-5; maybe TRBD1 (6 bases). CDR1 LNHDA and CDR2 SQIVND come from the germline V gene (reference sequence). Trimming pared 4 bases from V and 7 bases from J, leaving 17 bases between. The CDR3 runs 15 residues. In DNA, the CDR3 is TGTGCCAGTAGTAGTCCAGGGGTGGTCCGCCAGCCCCAGCATTTT. It yields the protein CASSSPGVVRQPQHF.